The rows below give T cell receptor beta chains drawn from one sample of a study of identifying expanded T cells in peripheral blood. TCRdb's table, derived via immunoSEQ multiplex PCR, lists solely in-frame clones and lacks some. The sample has 90,000 or so clones, more than 75% seen once. The sequenced sample was blood. The receptors shown here come from a person aged 18 to 75 in good health. CDR3s include the opening cysteine and the closing phenylalanine or tryptophan. Fields, in order: D gene, J gene, clone size, V gene, CDR3 length, CDR3 protein, CDR3 DNA. D genes are given only for firm matches. Expanded clones get a size class; other rows say once, few or many, or leave the size out.

>.|TRBJ1-2|.|TRBV7-8|15
CASSLEASPNYGYTF
TGTGCCAGCAGCTTAGAGGCAAGCCCTAACTATGGCTACACCTTC
>TRBD1|TRBJ1-5|.|TRBV7-2|14
CASRQGQGYQPQHF
TGTGCCAGCAGACAGGGACAGGGTTACCAGCCCCAGCATTTT
>.|TRBJ1-1|.|TRBV5-1|15
CASSLAWASNTEAFF
TGCGCCAGCAGCTTGGCCTGGGCATCTAACACTGAAGCTTTCTTT
>TRBD2|TRBJ2-1|.|TRBV7-9|18
CASSPERRRGGSYNEQFF
TGTGCCAGCAGCCCGGAGAGGCGGCGGGGGGGCTCCTACAATGAGCAGTTCTTC
>.|TRBJ1-4|.|TRBV6-1|15
CASSELGLLNEKLFF
TGTGCCAGCAGTGAATTAGGCCTACTTAATGAAAAACTGTTTTTT
>.|TRBJ2-5|.|TRBV5-1|15
CASSLWSGPQETQYF
TGCGCCAGCAGCTTGTGGTCCGGGCCACAAGAGACCCAGTACTTC
>.|TRBJ1-1|.|TRBV4-1|15
CASSHLRGGQTEAFF
TGCGCCAGCAGCCACCTACGGGGCGGACAAACTGAAGCTTTCTTT
>.|TRBJ1-2|.|TRBV15|13
CATSIITGTPYTF
TGTGCCACCAGCATAATCACAGGGACTCCCTACACCTTC
>TRBD2|TRBJ2-1|once|TRBV5-1|17
CASSFPGTSGGPGEQFF
TGCGCCAGCAGCTTCCCCGGGACTAGCGGGGGGCCGGGTGAGCAGTTCTTC
>.|TRBJ1-1|once|TRBV30|13
CAWSPGLHTEAFF
TGTGCCTGGAGTCCCGGGCTACACACTGAAGCTTTCTTT
>.|TRBJ2-5|.|TRBV4-2|16
CASSQGGGWLRETQYF
TGTGCCAGCAGCCAGGGGGGGGGCTGGCTGCGAGAGACCCAGTACTTC
>TRBD1|TRBJ2-7|.|TRBV5-4|15
CASSSPGQGHYEQYF
TGTGCCAGCAGCTCGCCGGGACAGGGACACTACGAGCAGTACTTC
>TRBD2|TRBJ2-5|.|TRBV5-6|16
CASRWSPAGGQETQYF
TGTGCCAGCAGGTGGAGTCCGGCGGGGGGGCAGGAGACCCAGTACTTC
>.|TRBJ2-3|.|TRBV6-5|14
CATQEGTSTDTQYF
TGTGCCACACAGGAGGGTACTAGCACAGATACGCAGTATTTT
>TRBD1|TRBJ1-3|.|TRBV7-2|15
CASSSMTGLGNTIYF
TGTGCCAGCAGCTCAATGACAGGGTTAGGAAACACCATATATTTT
>TRBD1|TRBJ2-7|.|TRBV7-2|14
CASSLMGTGNEQYF
TGTGCCAGCAGCTTAATGGGGACAGGCAACGAGCAGTACTTC
>.|TRBJ2-3|.|TRBV2|15
CASAGSPPSTDTQYF
TGTGCCAGCGCGGGAAGTCCCCCTAGCACAGATACGCAGTATTTT
>.|TRBJ2-7|.|TRBV10-3|15
CAISPTGTTPYEQYF
TGTGCCATCAGCCCCACCGGGACGACGCCCTACGAGCAGTACTTC
>.|TRBJ2-1|.|TRBV11-3|12
CASSLDPNEQFF
TGTGCCAGCAGCTTAGATCCTAATGAGCAGTTCTTC
>.|TRBJ2-1|.|TRBV7-2|16
CASSLGSVAVGNEQFF
TGTGCCAGCAGCTTAGGGTCGGTAGCGGTTGGCAATGAGCAGTTCTTC
>.|TRBJ2-1|.|TRBV7-9|15
CASSLSRGLRNEQFF
TGTGCCAGCAGCTTATCGCGGGGTCTAAGGAATGAGCAGTTCTTC
>.|TRBJ1-1|.|TRBV30|13
CAWSGGWGTEAFF
TGTGCCTGGAGTGGTGGCTGGGGCACTGAAGCTTTCTTT
>TRBD1|TRBJ2-7|.|TRBV5-4|17
CASSRRTGTFTSYEQYF
TGTGCCAGCAGCCGGAGGACAGGGACCTTTACCTCCTACGAGCAGTACTTC
>TRBD1|TRBJ1-5|.|TRBV7-9|14
CASSPGTAYQPQHF
TGTGCCAGCAGCCCAGGGACAGCTTATCAGCCCCAGCATTTT
>TRBD2|TRBJ2-3|.|TRBV9|18
CASSHGLAGAQGADTQYF
TGTGCCAGCAGCCACGGACTAGCGGGGGCTCAAGGTGCAGATACGCAGTATTTT
>TRBD1|TRBJ1-1|.|TRBV4-3|15
CASSPQTDRGTEAFF
TGCGCCAGCAGCCCACAAACCGACAGGGGAACTGAAGCTTTCTTT
>.|TRBJ1-5|once|TRBV28|15
CASSLLGGSNQPQHF
TGTGCCAGCAGTCTTCTTGGGGGAAGCAATCAGCCCCAGCATTTT
>.|TRBJ2-3|.|TRBV19|12
CASSMATDTQYF
TGTGCCAGTAGTATGGCCACAGATACGCAGTATTTT
>TRBD1|TRBJ1-4|.|TRBV9|15
CASSVLGQAGEKLFF
TGTGCCAGCAGCGTTTTAGGACAGGCGGGTGAAAAACTGTTTTTT
>TRBD1|TRBJ1-2|.|TRBV7-2|15
CASSLRGGREHGYTF
TGTGCCAGCAGCTTGCGAGGGGGCAGGGAGCATGGCTACACCTTC
>TRBD1|TRBJ1-5|.|TRBV15|16
CATSRDAGDSHQPQHF
TGTGCCACCAGCAGAGATGCAGGGGACAGCCATCAGCCCCAGCATTTT
>TRBD2|TRBJ2-7|few|TRBV19|12
CARGASGREQYF
TGTGCCCGAGGTGCTAGCGGGAGGGAGCAGTACTTC
>.|TRBJ1-2|.|TRBV5-1|12
CASTQEGYGYTF
TGCGCCAGCACCCAAGAAGGGTATGGCTACACCTTC
>TRBD1|TRBJ2-1|.|TRBV5-6|13
CASSLQGAKEQFF
TGTGCCAGCAGCCTACAGGGGGCTAAGGAGCAGTTCTTC
>.|TRBJ1-1|once|TRBV29-1|16
CSVVTGGRKGGTEAFF
TGCAGCGTTGTAACTGGGGGGCGTAAGGGAGGAACTGAAGCTTTCTTT
>.|TRBJ1-1|.|TRBV29-1|13
CSVAIQLNTEAFF
TGCAGCGTTGCTATTCAGTTGAACACTGAAGCTTTCTTT
>.|TRBJ1-2|.|TRBV15|13
CATSRAFEGGYTF
TGTGCCACCAGCAGAGCGTTCGAAGGAGGCTACACCTTC
>.|TRBJ1-1|.|TRBV19|15
CASTQTQTVNTEAFF
TGTGCCAGTACCCAAACCCAGACGGTGAACACTGAAGCTTTCTTT
>.|TRBJ1-2|.|TRBV7-2|14
CASSLGVGWDGYTF
TGTGCCAGCAGCTTAGGAGTGGGTTGGGATGGCTACACCTTC
>TRBD1|TRBJ1-5|.|TRBV4-1|15
CASSQGTGLNQPQHF
TGCGCCAGCAGCCAAGGGACAGGGTTAAATCAGCCCCAGCATTTT
>.|TRBJ1-1|.|TRBV6-1|16
CASSERDFPQVTEAFF
TGTGCCAGCAGTGAACGGGACTTCCCTCAGGTCACTGAAGCTTTCTTT
>.|TRBJ1-2|once|TRBV19|16
CASSSTGTLQNYGYTF
TGTGCCAGTAGTTCGACCGGGACGCTCCAGAACTATGGCTACACCTTC
>.|TRBJ1-5|few|TRBV9|13
CASSVGPHLAQHF
TGTGCCAGCAGCGTAGGGCCCCATCTAGCCCAGCATTTT
>.|TRBJ2-3|once|TRBV20-1|11
CSASRTDTQYF
TGCAGTGCTAGCCGCACAGATACGCAGTATTTT
>TRBD2|TRBJ2-7|.|TRBV19|15
CASRNAGGRNYEQYF
TGTGCCAGTAGGAATGCGGGGGGACGTAACTACGAGCAGTACTTC